The source of this T cell receptor beta chain is a study of identical twins. Regarding the study as a whole: When twins shared out-of-frame alpha sequences, those sequences had excess low generation probability.

Via MiXCR, TCRdb re-called the 5' RACE reads, giving one row per CDR3 protein. This table holds about 720,000 distinct CDR3 sequences, more than 6.5% found once. Remarks on this clonotype: Its antigen is currently unknown.

The V gene's germline CDR1 is LGHNA and CDR2 YSLEER. Trimming took 1 base from V and 4 from J, leaving 13 bases between them. This CDR3 contains 15 residues. The same sample was also used in a study of yellow fever vaccine responses in identical twins.

The receptor's source is a woman aged 18-30 years in good health. The V gene is TRBV4-3, the J gene TRBJ1-2; D unresolved. The sequenced sample consisted of PBMCs. This CDR3 reads CASSQGHLDFYGYTF. The CDR3, as DNA: TGCGCCAGCAGCCAAGGACACCTTGATTTCTATGGCTACACCTTC.